Sequencing of this TCR beta chain was carried out in a study of OX40 agonist ivuxolimab in advanced cancers. Study outcomes and limitations: Among the least clonally expanded were partial responders at 0.1-3.0 mg/kg. CD8+ T cells showed, on average, more clonal expansion than CD4+ cells.

On this clone: Its antigen is not known.

At cycle 4 day 1, cycle 7 day 1, and baseline, blood was sampled. Clones were sequenced by immunoSEQ multiplex PCR, and TCRdb holds only the in-frame ones, with some missing. The sample includes 43,000 or so clones, around nine tenths of them seen just once. This CDR3 contains 14 residues. Trimming shortened V by 5 bases and J by 2 bases, and 11 bases separated the two germline ends. CDR1 is LNHDA and CDR2 is SQIVND in the germline V gene (reference sequence). The sequencing here drew on CD4+ or CD8+ T cells sorted from blood, taken in a trial of the OX40 agonist ivuxolimab. This clonotype originated in an adult with an advanced solid tumor such as melanoma, head and neck, liver or kidney cancer. This chain joins TRBV19 and TRBJ2-3; D unclear. The CDR3 DNA reads as TGTGCCAGTAGTTTGGGAAGAAACACAGATACGCAGTATTTT. It codes for CASSLGRNTDTQYF.